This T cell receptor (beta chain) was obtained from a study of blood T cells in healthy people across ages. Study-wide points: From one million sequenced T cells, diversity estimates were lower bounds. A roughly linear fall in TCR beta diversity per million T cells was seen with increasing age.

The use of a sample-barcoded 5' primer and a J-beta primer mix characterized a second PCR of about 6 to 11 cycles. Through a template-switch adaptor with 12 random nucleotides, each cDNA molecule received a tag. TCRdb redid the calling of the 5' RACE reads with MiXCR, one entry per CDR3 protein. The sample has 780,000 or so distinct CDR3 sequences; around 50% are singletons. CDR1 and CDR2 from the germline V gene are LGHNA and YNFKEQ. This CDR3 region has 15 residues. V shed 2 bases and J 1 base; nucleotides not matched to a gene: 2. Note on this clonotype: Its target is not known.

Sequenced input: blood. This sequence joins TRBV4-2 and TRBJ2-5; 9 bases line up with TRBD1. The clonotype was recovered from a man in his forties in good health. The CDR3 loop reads CASSQRGQGQETQYF. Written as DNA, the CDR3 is TGTGCCAGCAGCCAAAGGGGACAGGGCCAAGAGACCCAGTACTTC.